Many counts were recorded for the clone carrying this TCR beta chain. Its target is not known. Beta-chain TCR CDR3 regions were amplified from RNA transcripts. First-round RT-PCR relied on HTBI primers, and a second-round multiplex PCR came next. TCRdb processed the multiplex PCR reads anew with MiXCR; each CDR3 protein has one entry. The table records almost 400,000 distinct CDR3 sequences, 15% to 20% of them present only once. Clinical symptoms and serum thyroxine were used for diagnosis; TRAb, thyroid ultrasound and orbital computed tomography were also relied on. Trimming stripped 2 bases from V and 0 bases from J, with 7 bases between. This CDR3 has 14 amino acids. CDR1 and CDR2 (germline): MNHEY, SVGAGI. This record comes from a study of Graves' ophthalmopathy and Graves' hyperthyroidism. Study results and limitations: The model reached 70.59% sensitivity and roughly 76% specificity for predicting ophthalmopathy progression.

The specimen was peripheral blood. This chain links TRBV6-5 with TRBJ1-1; no firm D call. The source is a woman between 18 and 29 years old with Graves' ophthalmopathy. CDR3 sequence (DNA): TGTGCCAGCAGTTACATTGGGCTGAACACTGAAGCTTTCTTT. It codes for CASSYIGLNTEAFF.